The 4 T cell receptor beta chains below were found in one sample sequenced in a study of tumor-infiltrating lymphocytes in oesophageal squamous cell carcinoma. TCRdb reprocessed the PCR reads with MiXCR, giving one entry per CDR3 protein. The data contain 20,000 or so distinct CDR3 sequences, approximately 39% of them seen just once; the ten biggest clones take up around 35%. The sequencing sample was made of esophageal tumor tissue. The receptors originated from a male donor with esophageal squamous cell carcinoma.

The chain recombines TRBV6-1 with TRBJ2-5; 10 bases fit TRBD1. The J call may be faulty, since TRBJ2-7 better matches the DNA end. This CDR3 is 15 amino acids long. The V gene's germline CDR1 is MNHNS and CDR2 SASEGT. CDR3 protein: CASMASGQGTYEQYF. As DNA, the CDR3 is TGTGCCAGCATGGCTTCGGGACAGGGGACCTACGAGCAGTACTTC.

By sample share, this clonotype is medium-sized. The V call is TRBV7-6, the J call TRBJ2-7; D is perhaps TRBD1 (6 bases). V shed 5 bases and J shed 0 bases, with 11 bases lying between them. The CDR3 covers 14 residues. Germline-derived CDR1 and CDR2 are SGHVS and FNYEAQ. The CDR3 DNA is TGTGCCAGCAGCCCCCGGACAGCCTCCTACGAGCAGTACTTC. This sequence encodes CASSPRTASYEQYF.

This clonotype was counted only a few times. V and J are TRBV14 and TRBJ1-6; D possibly corresponds to TRBD1 (5 bases). Germline CDR1 is SGHDN and CDR2 is FVKESK. Deletions cut 2 bases from V and 9 bases from J, with 8 bases between. The CDR3 extends over 13 amino acids. In DNA form, the CDR3 reads TGTGCCAGCAGCCAAATGGGGGGTTCACCCCTCCACTTT. This gives the protein CASSQMGGSPLHF.

This clonotype was observed once. The rearrangement joins TRBV19 to TRBJ2-7; TRBD2 matches at 9 bases. The CDR3 loop spans 15 amino acids. J was trimmed by 0 bases and V by 6 bases; bases with no gene match: 6. Germline V CDR1 and CDR2: LNHDA, SQIVND (reference sequence). CDR3 amino acids: CASSFSSGTSYEQYF. DNA for the CDR3: TGTGCCAGTAGCTTCTCTAGCGGGACCTCCTACGAGCAGTACTTC.